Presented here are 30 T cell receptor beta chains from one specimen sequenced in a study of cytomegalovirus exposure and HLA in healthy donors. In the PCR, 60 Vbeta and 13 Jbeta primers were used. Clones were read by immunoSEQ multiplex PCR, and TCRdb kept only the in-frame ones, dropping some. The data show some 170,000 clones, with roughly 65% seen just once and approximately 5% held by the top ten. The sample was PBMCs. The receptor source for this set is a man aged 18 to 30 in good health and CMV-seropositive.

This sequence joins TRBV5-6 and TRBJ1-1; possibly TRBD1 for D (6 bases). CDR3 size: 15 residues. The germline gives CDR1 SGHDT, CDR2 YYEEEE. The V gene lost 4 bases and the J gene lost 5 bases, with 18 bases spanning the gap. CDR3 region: CASSPRSTGITEAFF. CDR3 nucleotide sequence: TGTGCCAGCAGCCCAAGGTCCACAGGGATTACTGAAGCTTTCTTT.

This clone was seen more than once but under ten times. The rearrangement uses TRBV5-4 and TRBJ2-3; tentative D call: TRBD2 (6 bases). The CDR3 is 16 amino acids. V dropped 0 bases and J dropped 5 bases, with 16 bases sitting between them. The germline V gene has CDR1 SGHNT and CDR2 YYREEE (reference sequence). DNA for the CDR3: TGTGCCAGCAGCTTGGAACTAGCCAGGGCCGGAGATACGCAGTATTTT. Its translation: CASSLELARAGDTQYF. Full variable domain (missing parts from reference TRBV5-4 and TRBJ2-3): ETGVTQSPTHLIKTRGQQVTLRCSSQSGHNTVSWYQQALGQGPQFIFQYYREEENGRGNFPPRFSGLQFPNYSSELNVNALELDDSALYLCASSLELARAGDTQYFGPGTRLTVL.

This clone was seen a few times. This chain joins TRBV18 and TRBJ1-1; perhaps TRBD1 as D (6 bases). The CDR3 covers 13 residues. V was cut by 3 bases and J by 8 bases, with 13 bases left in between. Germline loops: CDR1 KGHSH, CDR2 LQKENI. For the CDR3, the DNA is TGTGCCAGCTCACCTCCGGACAGCCTAGAAGCTTTCTTT. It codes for CASSPPDSLEAFF.

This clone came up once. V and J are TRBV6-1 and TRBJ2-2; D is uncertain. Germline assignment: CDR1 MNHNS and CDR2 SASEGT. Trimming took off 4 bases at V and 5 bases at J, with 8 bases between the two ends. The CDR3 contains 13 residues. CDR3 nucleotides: TGTGCCAGCAGTGGACAACCGACCGGGGAGCTGTTTTTT. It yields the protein CASSGQPTGELFF.

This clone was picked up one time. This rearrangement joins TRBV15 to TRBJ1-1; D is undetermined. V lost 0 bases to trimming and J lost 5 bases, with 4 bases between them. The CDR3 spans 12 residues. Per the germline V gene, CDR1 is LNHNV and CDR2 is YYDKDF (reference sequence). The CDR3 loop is CATSRDRTEAFF. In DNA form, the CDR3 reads TGTGCCACCAGCAGAGATCGTACTGAAGCTTTCTTT.

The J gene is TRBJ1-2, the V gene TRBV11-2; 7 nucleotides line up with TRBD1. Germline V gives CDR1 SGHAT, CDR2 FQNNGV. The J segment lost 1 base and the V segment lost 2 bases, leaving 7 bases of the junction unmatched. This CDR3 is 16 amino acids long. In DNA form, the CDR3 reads TGTGCCAGCAGCTTACAAGGGGACAGAGTTAACTATGGCTACACCTTC. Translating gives CASSLQGDRVNYGYTF. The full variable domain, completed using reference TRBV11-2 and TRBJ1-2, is EAGVAQSPRYKIIEKRQSVAFWCNPISGHATLYWYQQILGQGPKLLIQFQNNGVVDDSQLPKDRFSAERLKGVDSTLKIQPAKLEDSAVYLCASSLQGDRVNYGYTFGSGTRLTVV.

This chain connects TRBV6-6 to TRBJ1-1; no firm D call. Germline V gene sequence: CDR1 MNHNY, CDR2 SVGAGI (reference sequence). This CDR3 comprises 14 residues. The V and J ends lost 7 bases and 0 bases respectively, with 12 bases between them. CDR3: CASIRAGMNTEAFF. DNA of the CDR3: TGTGCCAGCATTAGGGCGGGGATGAACACTGAAGCTTTCTTT.

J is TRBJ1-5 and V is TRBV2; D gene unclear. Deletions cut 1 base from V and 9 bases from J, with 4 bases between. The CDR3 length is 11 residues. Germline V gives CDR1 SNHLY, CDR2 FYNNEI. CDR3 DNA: TGTGCCAGCAGTGAAGGAGGGCCCCAGCATTTT. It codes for CASSEGGPQHF.

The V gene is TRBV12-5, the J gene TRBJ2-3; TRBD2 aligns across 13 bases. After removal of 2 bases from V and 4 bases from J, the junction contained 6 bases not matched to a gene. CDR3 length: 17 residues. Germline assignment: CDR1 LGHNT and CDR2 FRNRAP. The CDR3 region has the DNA TGTGCTAGTGGTTTGAATACTAGCGGGAGGGCCTCAGATACGCAGTATTTT. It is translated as CASGLNTSGRASDTQYF.

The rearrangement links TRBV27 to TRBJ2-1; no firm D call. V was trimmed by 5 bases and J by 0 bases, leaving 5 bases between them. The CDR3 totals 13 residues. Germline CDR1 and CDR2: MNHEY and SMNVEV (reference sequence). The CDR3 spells CASSPYSYNEQFF. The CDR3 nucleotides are TGTGCCAGCAGTCCCTACTCCTACAATGAGCAGTTCTTC.

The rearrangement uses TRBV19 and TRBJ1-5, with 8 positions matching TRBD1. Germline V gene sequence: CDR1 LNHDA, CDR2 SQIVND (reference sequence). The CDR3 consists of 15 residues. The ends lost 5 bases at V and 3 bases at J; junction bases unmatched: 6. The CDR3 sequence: CASSWTGHSNQPQHF. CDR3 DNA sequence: TGTGCCAGTAGTTGGACAGGGCACTCCAATCAGCCCCAGCATTTT.

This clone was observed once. The CDR3 reads CATSRDRRGTGNTIYF. In DNA form, the CDR3 reads TGTGCCACCAGCAGAGATAGGAGGGGTACTGGAAACACCATATATTTT. The chain couples TRBV15 to TRBJ1-3; the D gene is possibly TRBD1 (5 bases). The CDR3 is 16 amino acids. Trimming cost V 0 bases and J 2 bases, with 11 bases left between them. In germline, CDR1 is LNHNV, CDR2 YYDKDF (reference sequence).

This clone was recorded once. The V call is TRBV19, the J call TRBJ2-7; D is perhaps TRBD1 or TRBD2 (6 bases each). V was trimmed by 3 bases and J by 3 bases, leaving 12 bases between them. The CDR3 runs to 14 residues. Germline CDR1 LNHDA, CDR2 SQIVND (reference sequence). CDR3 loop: CASSIKGGGYEQYV. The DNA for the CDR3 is TGTGCCAGTAGTATTAAAGGAGGGGGCTACGAGCAGTACGTC.

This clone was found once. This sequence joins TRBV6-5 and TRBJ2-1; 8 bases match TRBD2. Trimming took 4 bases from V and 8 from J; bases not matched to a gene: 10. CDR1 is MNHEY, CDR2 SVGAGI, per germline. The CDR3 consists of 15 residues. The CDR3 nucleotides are TGTGCCAGCAGTTCCCGGGAGGGGTATGGCTATGAGCAGTTCTTC. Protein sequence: CASSSREGYGYEQFF.

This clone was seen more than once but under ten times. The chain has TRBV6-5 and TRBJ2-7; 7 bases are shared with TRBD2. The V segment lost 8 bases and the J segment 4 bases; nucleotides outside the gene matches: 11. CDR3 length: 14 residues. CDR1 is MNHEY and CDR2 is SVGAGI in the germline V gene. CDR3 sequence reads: CASPSGEGYYEQYV. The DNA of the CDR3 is TGTGCCAGCCCCAGCGGGGAGGGCTATTACGAGCAGTACGTC.

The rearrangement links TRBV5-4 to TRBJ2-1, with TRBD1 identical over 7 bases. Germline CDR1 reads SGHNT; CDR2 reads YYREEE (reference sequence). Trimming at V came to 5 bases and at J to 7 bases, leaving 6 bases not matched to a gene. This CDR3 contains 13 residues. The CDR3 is CASRRQGTNEQFF. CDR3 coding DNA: TGTGCCAGCAGAAGACAGGGTACGAATGAGCAGTTCTTC.

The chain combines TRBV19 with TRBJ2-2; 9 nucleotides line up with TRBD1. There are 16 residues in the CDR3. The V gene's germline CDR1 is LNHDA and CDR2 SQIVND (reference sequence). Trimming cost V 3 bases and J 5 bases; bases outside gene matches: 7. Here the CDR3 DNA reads TGTGCCAGTAGTATCCTTGGGACAGGGCTAACCGGGGAGCTGTTTTTT. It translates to CASSILGTGLTGELFF.

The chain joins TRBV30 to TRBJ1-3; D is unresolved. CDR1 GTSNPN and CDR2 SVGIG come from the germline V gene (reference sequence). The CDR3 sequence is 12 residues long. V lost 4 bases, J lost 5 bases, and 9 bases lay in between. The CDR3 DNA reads TGTGCCTGGAATAGTCTTAGAAACACCATATATTTT. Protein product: CAWNSLRNTIYF.

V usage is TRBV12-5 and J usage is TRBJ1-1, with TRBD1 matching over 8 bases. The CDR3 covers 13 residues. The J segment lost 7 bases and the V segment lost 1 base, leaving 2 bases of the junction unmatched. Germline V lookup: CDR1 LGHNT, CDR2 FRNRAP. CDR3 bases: TGTGCTAGTGGTTTGGGGACAGGGTTTGAAGCTTTCTTT. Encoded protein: CASGLGTGFEAFF. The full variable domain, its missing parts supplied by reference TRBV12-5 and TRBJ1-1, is DARVTQTPRHKVTEMGQEVTMRCQPILGHNTVFWYRQTMMQGLELLAYFRNRAPLDDSGMPKDRFSAEMPDATLATLKIQPSEPRDSAVYFCASGLGTGFEAFFGQGTRLTVV.

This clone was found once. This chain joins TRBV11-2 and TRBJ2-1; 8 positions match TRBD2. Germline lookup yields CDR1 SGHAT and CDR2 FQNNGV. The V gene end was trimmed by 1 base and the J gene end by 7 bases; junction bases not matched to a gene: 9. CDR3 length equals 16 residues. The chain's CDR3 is CASSLVGSGSYNEQFF. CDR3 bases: TGTGCCAGCAGCTTAGTTGGCAGCGGGAGTTATAATGAGCAGTTCTTC.

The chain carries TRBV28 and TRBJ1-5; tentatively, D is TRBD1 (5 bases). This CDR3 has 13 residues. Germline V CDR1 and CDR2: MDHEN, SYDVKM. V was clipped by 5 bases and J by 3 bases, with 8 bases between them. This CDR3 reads CASSPGDNQPQHF. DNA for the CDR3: TGTGCCAGCAGTCCGGGGGACAATCAGCCCCAGCATTTT.

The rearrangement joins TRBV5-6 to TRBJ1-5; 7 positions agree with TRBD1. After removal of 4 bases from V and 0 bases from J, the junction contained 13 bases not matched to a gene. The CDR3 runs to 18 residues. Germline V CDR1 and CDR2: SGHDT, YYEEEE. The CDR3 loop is CASSPLGQASLSNQPQHF. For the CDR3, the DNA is TGTGCCAGCAGCCCGCTTGGACAGGCTAGCCTTAGCAATCAGCCCCAGCATTTT.

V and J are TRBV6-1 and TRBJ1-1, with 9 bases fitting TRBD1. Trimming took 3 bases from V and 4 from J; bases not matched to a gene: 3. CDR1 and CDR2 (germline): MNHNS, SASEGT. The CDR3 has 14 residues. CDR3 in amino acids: CASSERTGVTEAFF. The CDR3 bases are TGTGCCAGCAGTGAGAGGACAGGGGTCACTGAAGCTTTCTTT.

CDR3 nucleotides: TGTGCCAGCAGTGGGGGAGAGTACTACGAGCAGTACGTC. Residues: CASSGGEYYEQYV. The rearrangement links TRBV6-1 to TRBJ2-7; tentative D call: TRBD2 (5 bases). Germline lookup yields CDR1 MNHNS and CDR2 SASEGT. The CDR3 runs 13 residues. Trimming removed 4 bases at V and 3 bases at J, with 10 bases between.

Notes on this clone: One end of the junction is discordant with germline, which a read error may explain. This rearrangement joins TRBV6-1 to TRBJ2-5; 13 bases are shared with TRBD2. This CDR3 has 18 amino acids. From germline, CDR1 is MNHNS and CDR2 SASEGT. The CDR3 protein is CASSEPAGLAGPQGTQYF. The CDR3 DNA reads TGTGCCAGCAGTGAACCGGCGGGACTAGCGGGACCACAAGGGACCCAGTACTTC.

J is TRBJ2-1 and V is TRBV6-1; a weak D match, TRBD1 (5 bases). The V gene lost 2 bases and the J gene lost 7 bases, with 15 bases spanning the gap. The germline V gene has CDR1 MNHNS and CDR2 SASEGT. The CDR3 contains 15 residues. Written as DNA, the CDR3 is TGTGCCAGCAGTGAATCTGGCGCAGGGTTTAATGAGCAGTTCTTC. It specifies CASSESGAGFNEQFF.

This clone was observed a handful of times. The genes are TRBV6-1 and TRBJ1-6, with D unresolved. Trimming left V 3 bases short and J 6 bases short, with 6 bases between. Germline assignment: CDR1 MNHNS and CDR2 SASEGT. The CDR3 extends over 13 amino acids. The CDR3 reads CASSESSNSPLHF. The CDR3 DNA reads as TGTGCCAGCAGTGAGTCCAGTAATTCACCCCTCCACTTT.

CDR3 bases: TGTGCCAGCAGCACTGCCGTCTCTGGAAACACCATATATTTT. Its translation: CASSTAVSGNTIYF. The chain uses TRBV6-6 and TRBJ1-3; no reliable D call. Germline loops: CDR1 MNHNY, CDR2 SVGAGI (reference sequence). The CDR3 has 14 amino acids. The ends were cut back, 6 bases at V and 0 bases at J, with 9 bases in the middle.

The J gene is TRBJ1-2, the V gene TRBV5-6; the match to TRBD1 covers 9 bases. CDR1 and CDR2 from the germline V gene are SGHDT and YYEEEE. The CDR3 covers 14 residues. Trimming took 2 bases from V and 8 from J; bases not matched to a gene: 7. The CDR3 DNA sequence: TGTGCCAGCAGCTTCGAAAGGACAGGGGAGGGCTACACCTTC. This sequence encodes CASSFERTGEGYTF.

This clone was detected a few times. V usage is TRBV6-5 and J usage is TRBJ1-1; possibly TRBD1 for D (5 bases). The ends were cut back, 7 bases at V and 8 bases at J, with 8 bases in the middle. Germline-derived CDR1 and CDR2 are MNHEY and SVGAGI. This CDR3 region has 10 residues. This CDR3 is CASNDREAFF. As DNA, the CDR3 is TGTGCCAGCAACGACAGAGAAGCTTTCTTT.